A selection of T cell receptor beta chains follows, all from one sample in a study of shared clonotypes between healthy human individuals. TCRdb's table, derived via immunoSEQ multiplex PCR, lists solely in-frame clones and lacks some. The sample consists of 100,000 to 120,000 clones, around 65% of them appearing once. The sequenced sample was memory CD8+ T cells sorted from blood. These receptor sequences come from a young woman in good health. The CDR3 runs from the conserved cysteine through the conserved F or W.

cdr3_aa v_call
CAISESIRSYPGNYGYTF TRBV10-3
CASRTSGRLGSGANVLTF TRBV7-9
CASGKYYNEQFF TRBV6-6
CASSSDGPLRGETQYF TRBV5-6
CASSLVQGIGNQPQHF TRBV7-6
CSAEGEIMNTEAFF TRBV29-1
CATSDSSSPYEQYF TRBV27
CASSRARGTGELFF TRBV2
CASSLRFRAGGREQYF TRBV28
CASSLDWSTNTQYF TRBV7-9
CASSLNPDSPQPQHF TRBV28
CASSPIAYQGGMAEAFF TRBV19
CASNAGGGLSYEQYF TRBV9
CASSSHQGHDEQFF TRBV7-8
CASTTGTEFDEQYF TRBV6-7
CASSFPIGGSQETQYF TRBV28
CASSFYTAPQETQYF TRBV11-2
CASSVSWGVTNEQFF TRBV9
CAISESVRFPTEPQHF TRBV10-3
CASSVVSGGDEQFF TRBV9
CASSVDWGTEAFF TRBV27
CASSVASTIFYEQYF TRBV9
CASSRRDRAHEQYF TRBV4-1
CASSPARLAGGTDTQYF TRBV7-9
CASSPLDGSPGSYTF TRBV7-9
CASSPPGLRNEQFF TRBV28
CASSEADGTYDEQYF TRBV6-1
CASSINPFQQPQHF TRBV19
CASSIRGLLNYGYTF TRBV7-8
CASSLRQAPYGYTF TRBV5-6
CAVEGLADTDTQYF TRBV25-1
CASSSTKDNEQFF TRBV7-9
CASSQDLYGGSYNEQFF TRBV4-2
CASALLGNTEAFF TRBV19
CASSPPGRNQPQHF TRBV28
CASGPRTSGSGETQYF TRBV12-5
CASSWINPDTQYF TRBV2
CASSQGRVGGQLFF TRBV4-1
CASSDNSEGSYEQYF TRBV6-4
CASSSLGGGADGYTF TRBV6-1
CASSLGTSGTGKYF TRBV7-2
CAWSVWGTYGYTF TRBV30
CASSHRRETQYF TRBV7-6
CASSRRGGGQETQYF TRBV13
CASSYLAGGEETQYF TRBV7-2
CASSLARGQGPYEQYF TRBV7-8
CASSESAASYEQYF TRBV6-1
CASSVTRALRVNTGELFF TRBV28
CASSLSLGLEEQYF TRBV5-1
CASSYSKDNEQFF TRBV6-5